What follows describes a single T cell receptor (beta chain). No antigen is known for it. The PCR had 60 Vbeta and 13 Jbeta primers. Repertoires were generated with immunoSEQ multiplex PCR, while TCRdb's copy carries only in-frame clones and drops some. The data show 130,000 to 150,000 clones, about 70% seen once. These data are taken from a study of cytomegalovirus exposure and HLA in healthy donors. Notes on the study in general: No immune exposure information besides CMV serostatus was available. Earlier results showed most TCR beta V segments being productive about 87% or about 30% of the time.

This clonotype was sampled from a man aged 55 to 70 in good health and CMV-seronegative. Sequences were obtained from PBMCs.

CDR3 bases: TGTGCCAGCAGCGCGGGACAGGGTAATCAGCCCCAGCATTTT. Residues: CASSAGQGNQPQHF. V usage is TRBV9 and J usage is TRBJ1-5, with 9 bases fitting TRBD1. This CDR3 spans 14 amino acids. V was pared by 3 bases and J by 4 bases, with 2 bases of the junction left unmatched. Looked up from germline, CDR1 is SGDLS and CDR2 is YYNGEE.